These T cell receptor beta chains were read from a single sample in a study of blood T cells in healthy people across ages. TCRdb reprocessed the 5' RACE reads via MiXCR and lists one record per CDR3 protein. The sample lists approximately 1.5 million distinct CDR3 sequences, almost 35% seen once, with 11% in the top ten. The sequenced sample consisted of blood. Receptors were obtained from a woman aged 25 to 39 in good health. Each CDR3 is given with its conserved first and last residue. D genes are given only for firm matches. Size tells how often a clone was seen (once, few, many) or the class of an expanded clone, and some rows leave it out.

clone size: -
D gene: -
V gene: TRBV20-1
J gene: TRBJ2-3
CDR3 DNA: TGCAGTGCTAGAGATGCTAGCCCTAGCACAGATACGCAGTATTTT
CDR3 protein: CSARDASPSTDTQYF

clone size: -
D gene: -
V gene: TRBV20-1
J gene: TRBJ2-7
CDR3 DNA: TGCAGTGCTCCTCGGAGCGGATTTTACGAGCAGTACTTC
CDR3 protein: CSAPRSGFYEQYF

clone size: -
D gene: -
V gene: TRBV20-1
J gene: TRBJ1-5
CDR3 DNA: TGCAGTGCCTCTGACAGGACTAGCAATCAGCCCCAGCATTTT
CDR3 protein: CSASDRTSNQPQHF

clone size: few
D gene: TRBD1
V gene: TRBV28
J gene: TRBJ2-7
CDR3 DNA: TGTGCCAGCAGTTTAGGACAGGGGGCGGCCTACGTCAAGCAGTACTTC
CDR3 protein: CASSLGQGAAYVKQYF

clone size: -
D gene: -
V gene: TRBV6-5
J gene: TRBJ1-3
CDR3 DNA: TGTGCCAGCAGCTCCCGCACGAACTCTGGAAACACCATATATTTT
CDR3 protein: CASSSRTNSGNTIYF

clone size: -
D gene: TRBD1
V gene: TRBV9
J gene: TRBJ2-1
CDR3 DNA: TGTGCCAGCAGCGTAGTGGACAGGGGGTACAATGAGCAGTTCTTC
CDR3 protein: CASSVVDRGYNEQFF

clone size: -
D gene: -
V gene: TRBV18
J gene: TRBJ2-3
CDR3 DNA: TGTGCCAGCTCACCACGGGGAAGATCTAGCGCAGATACGCAGTATTTT
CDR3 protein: CASSPRGRSSADTQYF

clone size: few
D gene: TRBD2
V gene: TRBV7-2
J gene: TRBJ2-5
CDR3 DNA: TGTGCCAGCAGCCGGACTCCCCTAGCGGGAGGTCTAGAGACCCAGTACTTC
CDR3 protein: CASSRTPLAGGLETQYF

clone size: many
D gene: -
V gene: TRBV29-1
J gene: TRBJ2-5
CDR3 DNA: TGCAGCGTTGGAATCCAACCCCAGACCCAGTACTTC
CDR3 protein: CSVGIQPQTQYF

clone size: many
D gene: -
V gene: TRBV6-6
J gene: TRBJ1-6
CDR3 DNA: TGTGCCAGCAGCCGTAAGGGGGACGTCAATAATTCACCCCTCCACTTT
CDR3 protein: CASSRKGDVNNSPLHF

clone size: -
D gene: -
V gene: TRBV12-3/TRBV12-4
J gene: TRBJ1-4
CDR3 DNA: TGTGCCAGCAGCCCTCTCCGCCAAAAACTGTTTTTT
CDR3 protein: CASSPLRQKLFF

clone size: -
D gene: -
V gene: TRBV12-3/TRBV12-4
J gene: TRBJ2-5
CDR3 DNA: TGTGCCAGCAGTTTAAAGCCGCTGGATGAGCAGTACTTC
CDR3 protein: CASSLKPLDEQYF

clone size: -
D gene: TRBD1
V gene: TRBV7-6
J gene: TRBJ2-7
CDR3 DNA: TGTGCCAGCAGCTCGAGCCGGGACAGGGTAGGCGAGCAGTACTTC
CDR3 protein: CASSSSRDRVGEQYF

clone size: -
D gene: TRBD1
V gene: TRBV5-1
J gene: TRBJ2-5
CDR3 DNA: TGCGCCAGCAGCCGTCGAGGGACAGGCAGTGGAGAGACCCAGTACTTC
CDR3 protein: CASSRRGTGSGETQYF

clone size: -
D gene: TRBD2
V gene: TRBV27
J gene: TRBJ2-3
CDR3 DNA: TGTGCCAGCACCGCCGGGACTAGCGGGGGGCCGCACACAGATACGCAGTATTTT
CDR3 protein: CASTAGTSGGPHTDTQYF

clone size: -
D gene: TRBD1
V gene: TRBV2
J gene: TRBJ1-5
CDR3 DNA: TGTGCCAGCAGTGACGAAGCCCGGACAGGGCGATTGGGTCAGCCCCAGCATTTT
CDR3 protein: CASSDEARTGRLGQPQHF

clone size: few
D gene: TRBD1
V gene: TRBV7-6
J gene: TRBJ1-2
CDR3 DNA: TGTGCCAGCAGCCCGGGACAGGGGCTTCCTAACTATGGCTACACCTTC
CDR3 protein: CASSPGQGLPNYGYTF

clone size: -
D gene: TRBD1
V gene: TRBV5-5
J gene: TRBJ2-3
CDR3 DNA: TGTGCCAGCAGCTTGGCCGGGACAGGGCCTTATAGCACAGATACGCAGTATTTT
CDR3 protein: CASSLAGTGPYSTDTQYF

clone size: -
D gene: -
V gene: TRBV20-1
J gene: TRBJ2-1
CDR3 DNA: TGCAGTGCTAGAGAGGAGGGCTCGGAGTTCTTC
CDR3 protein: CSAREEGSEFF

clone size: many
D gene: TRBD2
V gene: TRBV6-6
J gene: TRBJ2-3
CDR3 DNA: TGTGCCAGCAGCTTAGCGGGAGGTGATCAGTATTTT
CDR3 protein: CASSLAGGDQYF

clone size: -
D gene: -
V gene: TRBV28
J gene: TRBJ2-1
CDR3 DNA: TGTGCCAGCAGCCCAGCGCCCCGTGAGCAGTTCTTC
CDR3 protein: CASSPAPREQFF

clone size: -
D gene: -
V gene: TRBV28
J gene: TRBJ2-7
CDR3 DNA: TGTGCCAGCAGTGTAGTCGGGAGTGGCGACGAGCAGTACTTC
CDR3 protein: CASSVVGSGDEQYF

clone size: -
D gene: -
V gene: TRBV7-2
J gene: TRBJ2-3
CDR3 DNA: TGTGCCAGCAGCTTCTCCCGCGTGCAAGGAGATACGCAGTATTTT
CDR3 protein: CASSFSRVQGDTQYF

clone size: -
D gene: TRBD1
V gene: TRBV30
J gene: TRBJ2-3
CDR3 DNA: TGTGCCTGGGGGGGCAGGGGGAGCACAGATACGCAGTATTTT
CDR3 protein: CAWGGRGSTDTQYF

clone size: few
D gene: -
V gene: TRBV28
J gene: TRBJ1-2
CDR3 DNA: TGTGCCAGCAGTCCGGACAGTTCCTCGGGCTACACCTTC
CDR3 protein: CASSPDSSSGYTF

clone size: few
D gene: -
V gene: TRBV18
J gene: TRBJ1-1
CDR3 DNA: TGTGCCAGCTCACCGGACAGTTACACTGAAGCTTTCTTT
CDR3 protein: CASSPDSYTEAFF

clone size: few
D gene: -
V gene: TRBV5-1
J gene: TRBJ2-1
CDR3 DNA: TGCGCCAGCAGCTTGGCGCAGGAGCGCCAGCAGTTCTTC
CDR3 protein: CASSLAQERQQFF

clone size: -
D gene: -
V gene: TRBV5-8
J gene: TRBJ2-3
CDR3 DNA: TGTGCCAGCAGCCGGGCCCTCGGCTCTACGCAGTATTTT
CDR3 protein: CASSRALGSTQYF

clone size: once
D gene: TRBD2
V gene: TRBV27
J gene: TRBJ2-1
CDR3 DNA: TGTGCCCGCAGTTTGCTACTAGCGGGAGGGCAGTTCTTC
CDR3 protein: CARSLLLAGGQFF

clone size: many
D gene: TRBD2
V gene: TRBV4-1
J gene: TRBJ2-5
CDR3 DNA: TGCGCCAGCAGCCGGACCAGGACTAGCGGGGGGGACGAGATTACCCAGTACTTC
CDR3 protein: CASSRTRTSGGDEITQYF

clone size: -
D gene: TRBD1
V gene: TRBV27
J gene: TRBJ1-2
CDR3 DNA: TGTGCCAGCAGTTTTTTGGGGGCAACCGGACCGACAGGGGCCTATGGCTACACCTTC
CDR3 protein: CASSFLGATGPTGAYGYTF

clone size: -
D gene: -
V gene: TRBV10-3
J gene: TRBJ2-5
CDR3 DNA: TGTGCCACTAAGAATGCCCAAGAGACCCAGTACTTC
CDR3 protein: CATKNAQETQYF

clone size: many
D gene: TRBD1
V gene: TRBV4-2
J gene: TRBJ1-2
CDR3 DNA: TGTGCCAGCAGCCATCCCGGACAGGGATCGTATGGCTACACCTTC
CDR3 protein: CASSHPGQGSYGYTF

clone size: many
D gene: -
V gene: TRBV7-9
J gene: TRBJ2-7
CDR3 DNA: TGTGCCAGCAGCATAACCTCCTACGAGCAGTACTTC
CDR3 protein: CASSITSYEQYF

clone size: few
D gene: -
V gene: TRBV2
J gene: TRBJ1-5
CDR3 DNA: TGTGCCAGCAGTGAAGTTTCGGGACCCCAGCATTTT
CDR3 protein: CASSEVSGPQHF

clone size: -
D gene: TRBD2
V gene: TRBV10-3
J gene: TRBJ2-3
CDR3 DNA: TGTGCCATCAGTGGTGAGCTAGCGGGAGGGGCAGATACGCAGTATTTT
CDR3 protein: CAISGELAGGADTQYF

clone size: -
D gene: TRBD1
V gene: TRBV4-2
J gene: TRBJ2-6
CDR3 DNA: TGTGCCAGCAGCCAAAAGACAGGGGACGGGGCCAACGTCCTGACTTTC
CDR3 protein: CASSQKTGDGANVLTF

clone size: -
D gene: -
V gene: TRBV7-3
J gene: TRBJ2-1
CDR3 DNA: TGTGCCAGCAGCGTATCCCCGGGAGCCGCCTACAATGAGCAGTTCTTC
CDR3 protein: CASSVSPGAAYNEQFF

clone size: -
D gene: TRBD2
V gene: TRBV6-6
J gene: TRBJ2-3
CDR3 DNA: TGTGCCAGCAGTTACCCGACTAGCGAAGGCACAGATACGCAGTATTTT
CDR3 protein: CASSYPTSEGTDTQYF

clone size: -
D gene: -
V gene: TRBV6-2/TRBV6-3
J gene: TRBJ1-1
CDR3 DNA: TGTGCCAGCAGAACCAACACACTCGAGGCTTTCTTT
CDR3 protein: CASRTNTLEAFF

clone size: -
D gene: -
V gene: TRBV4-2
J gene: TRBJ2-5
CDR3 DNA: TGTGCCAGCAGCAATATACTCACATCCCAAGAGACCCAGTACTTC
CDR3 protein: CASSNILTSQETQYF

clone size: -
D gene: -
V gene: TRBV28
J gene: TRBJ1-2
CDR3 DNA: TGTACCAGCAGTCCGCGGCTACAGGGCTACACCTTC
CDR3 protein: CTSSPRLQGYTF

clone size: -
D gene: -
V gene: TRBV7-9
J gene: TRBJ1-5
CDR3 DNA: TGTGCCAGCAGCTTCACACCAGGAGACTATAGCAATCAGCCCCAGCATTTT
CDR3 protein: CASSFTPGDYSNQPQHF

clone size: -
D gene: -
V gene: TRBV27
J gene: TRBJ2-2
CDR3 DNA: TGTGCCAGCAGTTTTTTTCCGAACACCGGGGAGCTGTTTTTT
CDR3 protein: CASSFFPNTGELFF

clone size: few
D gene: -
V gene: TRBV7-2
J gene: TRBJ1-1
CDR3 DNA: TGTGCCAGCAGCTTAGGACTAGGACATCGGGGCACTGAAGCTTTCTTT
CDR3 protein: CASSLGLGHRGTEAFF

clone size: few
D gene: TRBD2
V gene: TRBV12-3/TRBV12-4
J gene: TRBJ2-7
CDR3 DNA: TGTGCCAGCAGGGACTGGGGGGGTTGGAACGAGCAGTACTTC
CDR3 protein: CASRDWGGWNEQYF

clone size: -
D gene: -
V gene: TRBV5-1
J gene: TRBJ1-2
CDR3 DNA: TGCGTCAGCAGCCCGGACAGAAACTATGGCTACACCTTC
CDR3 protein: CVSSPDRNYGYTF

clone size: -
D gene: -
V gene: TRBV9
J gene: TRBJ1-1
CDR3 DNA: TGTGCCAGCAATCGGGGGATCGTCATGAACACTGAAGCTTTCTTT
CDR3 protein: CASNRGIVMNTEAFF

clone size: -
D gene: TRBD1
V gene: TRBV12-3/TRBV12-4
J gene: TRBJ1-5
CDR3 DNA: TGTGCCAGCAGTTTTATAACAGGGGCTGGCGCACAGCCCCAGCATTTT
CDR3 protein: CASSFITGAGAQPQHF

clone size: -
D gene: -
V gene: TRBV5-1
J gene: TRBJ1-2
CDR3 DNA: TGCGCCAGCAGCCAAGGCTACAACAAGGGGTCTAACTATGGCTACACCTTC
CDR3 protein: CASSQGYNKGSNYGYTF

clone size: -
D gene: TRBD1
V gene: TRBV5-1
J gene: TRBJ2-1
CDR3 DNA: TGCGCCAGCAGCTTCCCCCCGACAGGGGACCCCTACAATGAGCAGTTCTTC
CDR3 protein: CASSFPPTGDPYNEQFF

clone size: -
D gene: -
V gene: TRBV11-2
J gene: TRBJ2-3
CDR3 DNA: TGTGCCAGCAGCTTGATGGTAGGGTTCACAGATACGCAGTATTTT
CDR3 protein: CASSLMVGFTDTQYF

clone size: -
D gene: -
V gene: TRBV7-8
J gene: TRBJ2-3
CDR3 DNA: TGTGCCAGCAGCCTTACCCCCTCAGGGATCACAGATACGCAGTATTTT
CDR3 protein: CASSLTPSGITDTQYF

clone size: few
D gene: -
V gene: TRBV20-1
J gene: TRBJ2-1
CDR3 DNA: TGCAGTGCTAGAGCTATGACCTACAATGAGCAGTTCTTC
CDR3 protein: CSARAMTYNEQFF

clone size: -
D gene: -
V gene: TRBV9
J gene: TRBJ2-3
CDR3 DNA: TGTGCCAGCAGCGCATGGGGAGGTACGCAGTATTTT
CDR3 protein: CASSAWGGTQYF

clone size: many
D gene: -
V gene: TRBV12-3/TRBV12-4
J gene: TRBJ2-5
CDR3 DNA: TGTGCCAGCGGAAGAACGGGGACGGATGAGACCCAGTACTTC
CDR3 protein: CASGRTGTDETQYF

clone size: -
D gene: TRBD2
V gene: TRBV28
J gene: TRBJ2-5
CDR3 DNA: TGTGCCAGCAGTTCCGACGGACTAGCGATCCAAGAGACCCAGTACTTC
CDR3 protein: CASSSDGLAIQETQYF

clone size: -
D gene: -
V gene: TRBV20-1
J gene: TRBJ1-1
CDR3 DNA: TGCAGTGCTAGAAACGACCGGTACACTGAAGCTTTCTTT
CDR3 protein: CSARNDRYTEAFF

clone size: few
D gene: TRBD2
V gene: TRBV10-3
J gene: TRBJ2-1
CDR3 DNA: TGTGCCATCAGTGACACCGGGACTAGCGGGGAATACAATGAGCAGTTCTTC
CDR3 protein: CAISDTGTSGEYNEQFF

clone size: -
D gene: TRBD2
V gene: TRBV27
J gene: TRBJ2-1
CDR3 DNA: TGTGCCAGCAGCCAGCGGGGATCGGGTTACAATGAGCAGTTCTTC
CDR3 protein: CASSQRGSGYNEQFF